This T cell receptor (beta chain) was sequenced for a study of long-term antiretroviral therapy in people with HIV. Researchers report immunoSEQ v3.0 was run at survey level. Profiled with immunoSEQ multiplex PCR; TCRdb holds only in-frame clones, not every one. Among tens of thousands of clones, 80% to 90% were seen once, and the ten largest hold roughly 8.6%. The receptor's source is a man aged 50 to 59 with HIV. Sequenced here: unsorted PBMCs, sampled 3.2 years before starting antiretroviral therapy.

In nucleotides, the CDR3 is TGTGCCAGCAGCTTCCAAGGGGGACGGAGTAGCAATCAGCCCCAGCATTTT. The encoded protein is CASSFQGGRSSNQPQHF. The J gene is TRBJ1-5, the V gene TRBV7-9; D perhaps matches TRBD1 (6 bases). Germline CDR1 is SEHNR and CDR2 is FQNEAQ (reference sequence). CDR3 size: 17 residues. V was cut by 3 bases and J by 0 bases, with 15 bases left in between.